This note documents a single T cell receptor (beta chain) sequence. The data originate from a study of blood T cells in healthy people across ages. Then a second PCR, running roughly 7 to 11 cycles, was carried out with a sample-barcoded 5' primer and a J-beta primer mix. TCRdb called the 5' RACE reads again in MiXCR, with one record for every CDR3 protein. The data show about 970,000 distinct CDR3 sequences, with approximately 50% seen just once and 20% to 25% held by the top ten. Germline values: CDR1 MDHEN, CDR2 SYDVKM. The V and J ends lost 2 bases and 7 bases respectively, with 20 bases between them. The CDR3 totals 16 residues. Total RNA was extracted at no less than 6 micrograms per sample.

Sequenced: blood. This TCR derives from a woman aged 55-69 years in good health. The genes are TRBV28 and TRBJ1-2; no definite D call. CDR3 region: CASSLREVGSRAGYTF. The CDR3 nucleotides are TGTGCCAGCAGTTTAAGGGAGGTTGGGTCTCGGGCTGGCTACACCTTC.